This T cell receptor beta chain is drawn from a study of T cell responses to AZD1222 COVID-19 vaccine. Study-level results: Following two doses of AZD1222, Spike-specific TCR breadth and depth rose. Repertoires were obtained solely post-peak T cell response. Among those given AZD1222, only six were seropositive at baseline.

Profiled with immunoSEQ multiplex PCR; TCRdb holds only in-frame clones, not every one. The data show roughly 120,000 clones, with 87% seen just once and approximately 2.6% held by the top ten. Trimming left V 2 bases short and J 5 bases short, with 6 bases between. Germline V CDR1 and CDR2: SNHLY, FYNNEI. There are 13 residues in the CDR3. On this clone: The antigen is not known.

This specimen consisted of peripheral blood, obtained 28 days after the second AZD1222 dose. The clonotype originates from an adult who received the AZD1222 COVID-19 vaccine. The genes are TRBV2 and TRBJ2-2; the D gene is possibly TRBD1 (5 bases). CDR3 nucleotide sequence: TGTGCCAGCAGTGAAAGACAGACCGGGGAGCTGTTTTTT. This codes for CASSERQTGELFF.